The rows below give T cell receptor beta chains drawn from one sample of a study of T cells in Graves' hyperthyroidism and ophthalmopathy. MiXCR, applied by TCRdb to the multiplex PCR reads, yields one record per CDR3 protein. This repertoire shows some 600,000 distinct CDR3 sequences, more than 11% found once; its top ten account for 5.8%. Material for sequencing was blood. Receptor source: a woman aged 25 to 39 with Graves' hyperthyroidism that later progressed to Graves' ophthalmopathy. Each CDR3 is given without its conserved first and last residue. Each record gives: V gene, J gene, D gene, CDR3 protein. The D gene is left open where the match is weak.

V: TRBV11-3
J: TRBJ2-1
D: -
CDR3: ASSLGGSPYNEQF

V: TRBV20-1
J: TRBJ1-1
D: -
CDR3: SANSGNTEAF

V: TRBV3-1
J: TRBJ2-1
D: TRBD2
CDR3: ASSQGGISYNEQF

V: TRBV7-9
J: TRBJ2-7
D: -
CDR3: ASTRTESSYEQY

V: TRBV5-1
J: TRBJ1-4
D: -
CDR3: ASSAPGRQEKLF

V: TRBV2
J: TRBJ2-1
D: -
CDR3: ASSVSADWGNEQF

V: TRBV4-1
J: TRBJ1-1
D: -
CDR3: ASSQPAQVAF

V: TRBV20-1
J: TRBJ2-1
D: TRBD2
CDR3: SARVAGGAGEQF

V: TRBV2
J: TRBJ2-5
D: -
CDR3: ASRQYQETQY

V: TRBV6-2/TRBV6-3
J: TRBJ1-2
D: -
CDR3: ASSYLRTADYGYT

V: TRBV5-6
J: TRBJ1-2
D: -
CDR3: ASGGRNYGYT

V: TRBV27
J: TRBJ2-1
D: -
CDR3: ASSPLFPLNEQF

V: TRBV6-1
J: TRBJ2-5
D: TRBD2
CDR3: ASSRTSGRARETQY

V: TRBV2
J: TRBJ2-4
D: -
CDR3: ASRADSGLWIQY

V: TRBV20-1
J: TRBJ1-5
D: TRBD1
CDR3: SAVSGTGTRSNQPQH

V: TRBV7-6
J: TRBJ1-1
D: -
CDR3: ASSLESVNTEAF

V: TRBV28
J: TRBJ2-3
D: -
CDR3: ASSFPPNTDTQY

V: TRBV7-9
J: TRBJ2-7
D: TRBD1
CDR3: ASSVGQGDYEQY

V: TRBV20-1
J: TRBJ2-3
D: -
CDR3: SARQGADTQY

V: TRBV13
J: TRBJ1-6
D: TRBD1
CDR3: ASSLTFRTGSQMINSPLH

V: TRBV10-1
J: TRBJ2-5
D: -
CDR3: ASSSTQETQY

V: TRBV9
J: TRBJ1-6
D: -
CDR3: ASSAIDMQPLH

V: TRBV29-1
J: TRBJ1-4
D: -
CDR3: SVSQAGEKLF

V: TRBV7-2
J: TRBJ2-1
D: TRBD2
CDR3: ASNLGLAGEGEQF

V: TRBV28
J: TRBJ1-4
D: -
CDR3: ASSSAQGRGKLF

V: TRBV6-2/TRBV6-3
J: TRBJ2-3
D: -
CDR3: ATRQGLHTDTQY

V: TRBV28
J: TRBJ2-7
D: TRBD2
CDR3: ASSILAGGGGGGSYEQY

V: TRBV28
J: TRBJ2-3
D: TRBD1
CDR3: ASSLGTVKTDTQY

V: TRBV19
J: TRBJ1-5
D: TRBD1
CDR3: ASSNQGDQPQH

V: TRBV20-1
J: TRBJ2-1
D: -
CDR3: SARGRSNEQF

V: TRBV3-1
J: TRBJ2-3
D: TRBD2
CDR3: ASSQATSGGTDTQY

V: TRBV3-1
J: TRBJ1-3
D: -
CDR3: ASRLTGSGNTIY

V: TRBV5-1
J: TRBJ2-7
D: -
CDR3: ASSVTWDAEY

V: TRBV2
J: TRBJ2-5
D: TRBD1
CDR3: ASRRTGVIETQY

V: TRBV11-3
J: TRBJ2-7
D: TRBD2
CDR3: ASSVQGAGEGMTEQY

V: TRBV11-2
J: TRBJ2-1
D: -
CDR3: ASSLFIDAIWNEQF

V: TRBV3-1
J: TRBJ2-7
D: TRBD2
CDR3: ASSQVGPGTSGNYEQY

V: TRBV7-2
J: TRBJ1-1
D: -
CDR3: ASSLAAGAAF

V: TRBV4-1
J: TRBJ1-1
D: TRBD1
CDR3: ATVTGGGTEAF

V: TRBV14
J: TRBJ1-6
D: -
CDR3: ASSQDLRTPLH

V: TRBV27
J: TRBJ1-6
D: -
CDR3: ASSLYPLGEPSSYNSPLH

V: TRBV19
J: TRBJ2-6
D: -
CDR3: ATTSDRPLSGANVLT

V: TRBV30
J: TRBJ2-7
D: TRBD1
CDR3: AWSVRDRGTHEQY

V: TRBV7-2
J: TRBJ2-5
D: -
CDR3: ASSLHREETQY

V: TRBV3-1
J: TRBJ1-2
D: -
CDR3: ASSQDSGGYT

V: TRBV25-1
J: TRBJ2-7
D: -
CDR3: ASSATTGVVNYEQY

V: TRBV27
J: TRBJ1-6
D: -
CDR3: ASTSGHSPLH

V: TRBV29-1
J: TRBJ2-7
D: TRBD2
CDR3: SVGTATSGKMYEQY

V: TRBV3-1
J: TRBJ1-1
D: -
CDR3: ASTQRGTEAF

V: TRBV27
J: TRBJ2-1
D: TRBD2
CDR3: ASSLNDGEGYNEQF

V: TRBV30
J: TRBJ2-7
D: TRBD2
CDR3: AWFTFGAGAGEQY

V: TRBV27
J: TRBJ2-7
D: -
CDR3: ASSPVGGHEQY

V: TRBV5-1
J: TRBJ2-3
D: -
CDR3: ASSWGPFSADTQY

V: TRBV7-2
J: TRBJ2-5
D: TRBD2
CDR3: ASSRPSGHQETQY

V: TRBV12-5
J: TRBJ2-3
D: -
CDR3: ASGNWDGTDTQY

V: TRBV19
J: TRBJ1-1
D: -
CDR3: ASSIVQGWNTEAF

V: TRBV30
J: TRBJ1-2
D: -
CDR3: AWSRTYGYT

V: TRBV27
J: TRBJ2-3
D: -
CDR3: ASSITRPFTDTQY

V: TRBV30
J: TRBJ2-1
D: -
CDR3: AWSAPNNEQF